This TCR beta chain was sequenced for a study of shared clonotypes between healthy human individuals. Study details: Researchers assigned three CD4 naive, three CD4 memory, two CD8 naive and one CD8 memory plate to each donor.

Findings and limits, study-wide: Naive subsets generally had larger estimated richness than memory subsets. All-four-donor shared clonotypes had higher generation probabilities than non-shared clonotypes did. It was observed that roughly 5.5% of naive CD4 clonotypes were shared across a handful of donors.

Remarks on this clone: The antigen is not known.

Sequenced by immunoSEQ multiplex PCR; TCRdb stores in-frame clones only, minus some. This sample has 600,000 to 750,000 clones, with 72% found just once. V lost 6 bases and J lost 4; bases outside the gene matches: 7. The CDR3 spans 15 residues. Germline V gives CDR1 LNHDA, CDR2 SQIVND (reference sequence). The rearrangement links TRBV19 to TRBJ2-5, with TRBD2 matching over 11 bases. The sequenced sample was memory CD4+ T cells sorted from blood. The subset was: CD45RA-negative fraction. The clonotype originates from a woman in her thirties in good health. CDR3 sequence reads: CASSQLAGVRETQYF. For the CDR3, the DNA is TGTGCCAGTAGCCAACTAGCGGGAGTAAGAGAGACCCAGTACTTC.